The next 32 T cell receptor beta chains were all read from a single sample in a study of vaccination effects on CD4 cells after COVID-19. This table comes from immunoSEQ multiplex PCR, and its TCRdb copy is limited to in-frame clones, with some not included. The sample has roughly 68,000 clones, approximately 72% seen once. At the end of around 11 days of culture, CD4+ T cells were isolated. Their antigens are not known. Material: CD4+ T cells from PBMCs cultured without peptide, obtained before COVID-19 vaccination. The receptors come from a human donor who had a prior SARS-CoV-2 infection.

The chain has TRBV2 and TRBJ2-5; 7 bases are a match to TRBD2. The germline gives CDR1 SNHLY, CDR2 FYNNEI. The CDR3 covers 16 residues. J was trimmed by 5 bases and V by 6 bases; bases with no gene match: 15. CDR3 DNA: TGTGCCAGCAGGCTAGGCTGGACTAGGGGCGGGGAGACCCAGTACTTC. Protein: CASRLGWTRGGETQYF.

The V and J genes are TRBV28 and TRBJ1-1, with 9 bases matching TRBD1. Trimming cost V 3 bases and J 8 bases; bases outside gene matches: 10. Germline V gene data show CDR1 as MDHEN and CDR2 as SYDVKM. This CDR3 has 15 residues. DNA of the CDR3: TGTGCCAGCAGTTTTACTCAGGGACAGGGATCGGAAGCTTTCTTT. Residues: CASSFTQGQGSEAFF. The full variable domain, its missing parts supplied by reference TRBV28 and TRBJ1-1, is DVKVTQSSRYLVKRTGEKVFLECVQDMDHENMFWYRQDPGLGLRLIYFSYDVKMKEKGDIPEGYSVSREKKERFSLILESASTNQTSMYLCASSFTQGQGSEAFFGQGTRLTVV.

The CDR3 DNA sequence: TGTGCCAGTAGTATTAGCCCGGGAAGTTACGAGCAGTACTTC. Translated, it gives CASSISPGSYEQYF. This chain uses TRBV19 with TRBJ2-7; D perhaps matches TRBD2 (5 bases). V lost 3 bases and J lost 4, with 13 bases in between. Per germline, CDR1 LNHDA and CDR2 SQIVND (reference sequence). The CDR3 contains 14 residues.

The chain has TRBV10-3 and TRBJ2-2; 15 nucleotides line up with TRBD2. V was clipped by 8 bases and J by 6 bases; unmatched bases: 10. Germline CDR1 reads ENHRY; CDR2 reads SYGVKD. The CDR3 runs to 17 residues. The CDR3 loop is CAIAGTSGGPTPGELFF. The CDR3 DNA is TGTGCCATCGCCGGGACTAGCGGGGGGCCCACCCCCGGGGAGCTGTTTTTT.

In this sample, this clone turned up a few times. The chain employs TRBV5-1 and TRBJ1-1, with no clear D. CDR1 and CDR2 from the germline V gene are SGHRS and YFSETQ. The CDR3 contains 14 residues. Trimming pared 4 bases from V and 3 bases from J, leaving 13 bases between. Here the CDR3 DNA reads TGCGCCAGCAGCATCCGGGCCGGGGACACTGAAGCTTTCTTT. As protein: CASSIRAGDTEAFF.

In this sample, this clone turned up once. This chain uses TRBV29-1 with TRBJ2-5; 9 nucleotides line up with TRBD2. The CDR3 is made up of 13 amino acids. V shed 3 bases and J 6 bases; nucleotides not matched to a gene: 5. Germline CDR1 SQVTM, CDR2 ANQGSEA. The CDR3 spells CSVESSGVQTQYF. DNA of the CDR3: TGCAGCGTTGAGTCTAGCGGGGTCCAGACCCAGTACTTC.

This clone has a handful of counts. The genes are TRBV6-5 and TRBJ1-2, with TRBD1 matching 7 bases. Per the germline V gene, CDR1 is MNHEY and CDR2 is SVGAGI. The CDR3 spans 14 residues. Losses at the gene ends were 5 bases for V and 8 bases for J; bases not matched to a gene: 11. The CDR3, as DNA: TGTGCCAGCAGTAACCCGGGACAGCCAGCGGGCTACACCTTC. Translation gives CASSNPGQPAGYTF.

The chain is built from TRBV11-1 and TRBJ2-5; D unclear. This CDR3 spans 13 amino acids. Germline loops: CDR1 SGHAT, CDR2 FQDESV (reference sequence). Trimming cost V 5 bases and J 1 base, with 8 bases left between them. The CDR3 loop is CASSPGLQETQYF. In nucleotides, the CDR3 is TGTGCCAGCAGCCCGGGCCTCCAAGAGACCCAGTACTTC.

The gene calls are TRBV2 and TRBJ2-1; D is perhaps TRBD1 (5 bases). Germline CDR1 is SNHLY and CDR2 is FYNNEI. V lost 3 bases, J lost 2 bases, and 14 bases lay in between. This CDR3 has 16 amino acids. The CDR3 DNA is TGTGCCAGCAGTGAGTTTGGGTCAGGGACCTACAATGAGCAGTTCTTC. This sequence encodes CASSEFGSGTYNEQFF.

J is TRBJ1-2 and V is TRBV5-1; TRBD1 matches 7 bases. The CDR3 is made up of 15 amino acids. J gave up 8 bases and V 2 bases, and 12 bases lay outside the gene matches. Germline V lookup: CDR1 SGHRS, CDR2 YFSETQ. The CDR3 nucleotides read TGCGCCAGCAGCTTAATTACAGGGGCGCAGAAAGGCTACACCTTC. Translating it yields CASSLITGAQKGYTF. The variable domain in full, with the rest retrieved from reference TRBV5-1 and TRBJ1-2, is KAGVTQTPRYLIKTRGQQVTLSCSPISGHRSVSWYQQTPGQGLQFLFEYFSETQRNKGNFPGRFSGRQFSNSRSEMNVSTLELGDSALYLCASSLITGAQKGYTFGSGTRLTVV.

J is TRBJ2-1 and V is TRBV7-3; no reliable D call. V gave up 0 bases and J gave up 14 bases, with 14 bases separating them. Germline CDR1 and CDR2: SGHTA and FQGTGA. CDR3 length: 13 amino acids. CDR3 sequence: CASSLTEDSYKFF. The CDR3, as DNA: TGTGCCAGCAGCTTAACTGAAGATAGCTATAAGTTCTTC.

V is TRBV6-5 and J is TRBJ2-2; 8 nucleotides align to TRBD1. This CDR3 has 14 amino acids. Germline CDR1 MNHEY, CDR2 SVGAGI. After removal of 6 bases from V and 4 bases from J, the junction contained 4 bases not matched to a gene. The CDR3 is CASRGQGGTGELFF. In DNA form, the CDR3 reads TGTGCCAGCAGAGGACAGGGCGGCACCGGGGAGCTGTTTTTT.

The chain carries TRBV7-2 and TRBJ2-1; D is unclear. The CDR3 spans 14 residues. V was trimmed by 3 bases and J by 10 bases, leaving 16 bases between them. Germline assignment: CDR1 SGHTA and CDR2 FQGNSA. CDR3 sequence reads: CASSLEWLEEEQFF. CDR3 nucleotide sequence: TGTGCCAGCAGCTTGGAGTGGCTAGAGGAGGAGCAGTTCTTC.

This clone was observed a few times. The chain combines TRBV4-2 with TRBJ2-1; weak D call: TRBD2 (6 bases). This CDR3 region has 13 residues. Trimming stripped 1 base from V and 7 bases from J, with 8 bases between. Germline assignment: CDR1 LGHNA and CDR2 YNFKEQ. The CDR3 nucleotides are TGTGCCAGCAGCCAAGGGGGGAGGAATGAGCAGTTCTTC. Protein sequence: CASSQGGRNEQFF.

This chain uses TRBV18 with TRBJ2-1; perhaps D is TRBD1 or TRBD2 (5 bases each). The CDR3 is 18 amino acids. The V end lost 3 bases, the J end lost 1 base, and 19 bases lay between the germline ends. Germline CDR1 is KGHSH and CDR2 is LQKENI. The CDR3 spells CASSPPGRGVQSYNEQFF. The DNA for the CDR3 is TGTGCCAGCTCACCCCCGGGACGGGGAGTACAATCCTACAATGAGCAGTTCTTC.

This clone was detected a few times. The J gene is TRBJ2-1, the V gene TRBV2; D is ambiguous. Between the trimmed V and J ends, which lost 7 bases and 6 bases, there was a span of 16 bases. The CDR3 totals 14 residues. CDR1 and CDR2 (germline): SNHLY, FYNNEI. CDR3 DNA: TGTGCCAGCACATCGACGATGGGCGGCAATGAGCAGTTCTTC. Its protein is CASTSTMGGNEQFF. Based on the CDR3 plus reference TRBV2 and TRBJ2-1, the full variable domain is EPEVTQTPSHQVTQMGQEVILRCVPISNHLYFYWYRQILGQKVEFLVSFYNNEISEKSEIFDDQFSVERPDGSNFTLKIRSTKLEDSAMYFCASTSTMGGNEQFFGPGTRLTVL.

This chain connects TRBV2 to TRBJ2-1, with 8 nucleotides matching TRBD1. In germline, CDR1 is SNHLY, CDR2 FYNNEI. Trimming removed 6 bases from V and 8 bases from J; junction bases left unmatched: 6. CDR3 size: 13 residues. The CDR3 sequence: CASRPGQGDEQFF. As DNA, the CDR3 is TGTGCCAGCAGGCCAGGACAGGGCGATGAGCAGTTCTTC.

In DNA form, the CDR3 reads TGTGCCAGCAGTTACCGGGGCTCCCTCTACAATGAGCAGTTCTTC. Translating gives CASSYRGSLYNEQFF. V and J are TRBV6-5 and TRBJ2-1, with D perhaps given as TRBD1 or TRBD2 (5 bases each). The CDR3 covers 15 residues. V was shortened by 2 bases and J by 3 bases, with 11 bases between the two germline ends. Looked up from germline, CDR1 is MNHEY and CDR2 is SVGAGI.

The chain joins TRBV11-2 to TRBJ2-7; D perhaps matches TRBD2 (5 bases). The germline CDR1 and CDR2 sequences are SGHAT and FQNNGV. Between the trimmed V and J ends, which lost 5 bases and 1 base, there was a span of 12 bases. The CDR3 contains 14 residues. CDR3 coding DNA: TGTGCCAGCAGCGGAGGTGTGAGGTCCTACGAGCAGTACTTC. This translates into CASSGGVRSYEQYF.

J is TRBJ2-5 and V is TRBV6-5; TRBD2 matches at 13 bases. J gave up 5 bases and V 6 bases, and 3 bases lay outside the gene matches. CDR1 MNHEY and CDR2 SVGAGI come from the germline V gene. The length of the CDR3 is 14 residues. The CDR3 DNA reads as TGTGCCAGCAGCGGACTAGCGGGAGAGGAGACCCAGTACTTC. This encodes CASSGLAGEETQYF.

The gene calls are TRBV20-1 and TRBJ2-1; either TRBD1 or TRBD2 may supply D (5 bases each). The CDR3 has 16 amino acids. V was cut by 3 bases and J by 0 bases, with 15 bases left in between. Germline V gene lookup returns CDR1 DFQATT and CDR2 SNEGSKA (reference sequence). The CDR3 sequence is CSASRSSGTSYNEQFF. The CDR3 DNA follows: TGCAGTGCTAGTCGGTCCTCGGGGACCTCCTACAATGAGCAGTTCTTC.

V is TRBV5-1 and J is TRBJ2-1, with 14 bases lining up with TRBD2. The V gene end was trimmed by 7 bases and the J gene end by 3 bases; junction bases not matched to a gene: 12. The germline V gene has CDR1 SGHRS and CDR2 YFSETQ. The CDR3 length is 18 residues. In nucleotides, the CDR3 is TGCGCCAGCGCGTGGGGGTTGACTAGCGGGGGGGACTACAATGAGCAGTTCTTC. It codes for CASAWGLTSGGDYNEQFF.

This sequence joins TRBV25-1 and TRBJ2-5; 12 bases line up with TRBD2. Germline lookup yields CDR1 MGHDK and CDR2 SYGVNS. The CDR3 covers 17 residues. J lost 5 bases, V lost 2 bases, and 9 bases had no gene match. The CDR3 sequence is CASSEALAGGPVETQYF. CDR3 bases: TGTGCCAGCAGTGAAGCCCTAGCGGGGGGGCCGGTGGAGACCCAGTACTTC. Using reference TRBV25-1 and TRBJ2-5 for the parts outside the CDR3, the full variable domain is EADIYQTPRYLVIGTGKKITLECSQTMGHDKMYWYQQDPGMELHLIHYSYGVNSTEKGDLSSESTVSRIRTEHFPLTLESARPSHTSQYLCASSEALAGGPVETQYFGPGTRLLVL.

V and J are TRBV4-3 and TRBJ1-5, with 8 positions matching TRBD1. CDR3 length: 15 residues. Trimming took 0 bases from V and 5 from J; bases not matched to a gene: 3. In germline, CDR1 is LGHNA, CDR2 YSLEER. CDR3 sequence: CASSQDWGQDQPQHF. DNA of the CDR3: TGCGCCAGCAGCCAAGATTGGGGACAGGATCAGCCCCAGCATTTT.

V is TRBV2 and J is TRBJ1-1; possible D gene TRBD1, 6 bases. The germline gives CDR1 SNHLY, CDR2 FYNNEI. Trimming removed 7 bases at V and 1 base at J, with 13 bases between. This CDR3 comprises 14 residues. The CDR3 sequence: CASMRGRGNTEAFF. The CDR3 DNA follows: TGTGCCAGCATGAGGGGCAGGGGGAACACTGAAGCTTTCTTT.

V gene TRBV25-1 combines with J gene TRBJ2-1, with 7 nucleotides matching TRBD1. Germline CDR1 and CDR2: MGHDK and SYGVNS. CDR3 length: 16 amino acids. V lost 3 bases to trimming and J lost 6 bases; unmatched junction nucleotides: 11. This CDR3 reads CASSDPSRGLGNEQFF. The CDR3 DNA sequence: TGTGCCAGCAGTGACCCCAGCAGGGGGTTGGGCAATGAGCAGTTCTTC.

CDR3 nucleotides: TGTGCCAGCAGCACCACGACCCTAGCGAGCAATGAGCAGTTCTTC. Encoded protein: CASSTTTLASNEQFF. The gene calls are TRBV5-4 and TRBJ2-1; tentative D call: TRBD2 (6 bases). The CDR3 totals 15 residues. The germline V and J ends were trimmed by 4 bases and 6 bases, with 17 bases remaining between them. Germline V lookup: CDR1 SGHNT, CDR2 YYREEE (reference sequence). The full variable domain, completed using reference TRBV5-4 and TRBJ2-1, is ETGVTQSPTHLIKTRGQQVTLRCSSQSGHNTVSWYQQALGQGPQFIFQYYREEENGRGNFPPRFSGLQFPNYSSELNVNALELDDSALYLCASSTTTLASNEQFFGPGTRLTVL.

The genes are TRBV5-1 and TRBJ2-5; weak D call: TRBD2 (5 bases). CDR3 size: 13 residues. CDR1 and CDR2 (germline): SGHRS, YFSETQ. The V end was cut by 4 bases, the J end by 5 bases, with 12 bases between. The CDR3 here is CASSPLVAETQYF. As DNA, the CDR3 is TGCGCCAGCAGCCCACTAGTTGCTGAGACCCAGTACTTC.

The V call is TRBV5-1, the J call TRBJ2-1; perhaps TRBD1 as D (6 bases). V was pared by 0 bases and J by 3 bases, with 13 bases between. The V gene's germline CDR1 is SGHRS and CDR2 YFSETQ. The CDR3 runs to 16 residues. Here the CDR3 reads CASSLGVQGGYNEQFF. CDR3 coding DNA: TGCGCCAGCAGCTTGGGGGTACAGGGCGGCTACAATGAGCAGTTCTTC.

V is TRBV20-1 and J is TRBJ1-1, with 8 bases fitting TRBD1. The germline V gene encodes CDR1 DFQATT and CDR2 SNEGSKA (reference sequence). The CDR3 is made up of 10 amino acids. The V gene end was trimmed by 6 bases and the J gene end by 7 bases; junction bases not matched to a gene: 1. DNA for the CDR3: TGCAGTGCCGACAGGGGTGAAGCTTTCTTT. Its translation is CSADRGEAFF.

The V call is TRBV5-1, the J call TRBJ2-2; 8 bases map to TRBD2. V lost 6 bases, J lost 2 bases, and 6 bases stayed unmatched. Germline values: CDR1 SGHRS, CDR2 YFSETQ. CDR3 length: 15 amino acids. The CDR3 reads CASTERGINTGELFF. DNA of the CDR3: TGCGCCAGCACCGAGCGGGGGATTAACACCGGGGAGCTGTTTTTT.

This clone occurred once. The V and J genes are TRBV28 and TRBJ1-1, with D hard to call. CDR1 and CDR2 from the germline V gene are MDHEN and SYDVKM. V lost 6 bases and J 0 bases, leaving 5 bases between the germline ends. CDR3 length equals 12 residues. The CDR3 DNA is TGTGCCAGCAGAACGGTGAACACTGAAGCTTTCTTT. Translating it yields CASRTVNTEAFF.